The sequence of this T cell receptor beta chain was determined in a study of regulatory T cells in long-lasting Graves disease. This CDR3 contains 16 residues. Germline CDR1 DFQATT, CDR2 SNEGSKA (reference sequence). The V segment lost 3 bases and the J segment 5 bases; nucleotides outside the gene matches: 12. Time point: persistent/refractory GD, antithyroid drugs over 5 years with positive TRAb. There was RNA extracted from PBMCs, and the TCR library was made from it. Sequencing libraries for TCR beta were prepared with iRepertoire HTBI primers and Arm-PCR of CDR3 regions. TCRdb recomputed calls from the multiplex PCR reads with MiXCR, one row per CDR3 protein. The data show under 350,000 distinct CDR3 sequences, roughly a fifth seen once.

The gene calls are TRBV20-1 and TRBJ2-5; TRBD1 agrees at 10 bases. Specimen: peripheral blood mononuclear cells (PBMCs), collected when the disease was refractory, from a patient treated with antithyroid drugs. This TCR came from a female donor with Graves disease. The CDR3 DNA sequence: TGCAGTGCTAGGGGGTTAGGGACAGGGGAAGGTGAGACCCAGTACTTC. Amino acids: CSARGLGTGEGETQYF.